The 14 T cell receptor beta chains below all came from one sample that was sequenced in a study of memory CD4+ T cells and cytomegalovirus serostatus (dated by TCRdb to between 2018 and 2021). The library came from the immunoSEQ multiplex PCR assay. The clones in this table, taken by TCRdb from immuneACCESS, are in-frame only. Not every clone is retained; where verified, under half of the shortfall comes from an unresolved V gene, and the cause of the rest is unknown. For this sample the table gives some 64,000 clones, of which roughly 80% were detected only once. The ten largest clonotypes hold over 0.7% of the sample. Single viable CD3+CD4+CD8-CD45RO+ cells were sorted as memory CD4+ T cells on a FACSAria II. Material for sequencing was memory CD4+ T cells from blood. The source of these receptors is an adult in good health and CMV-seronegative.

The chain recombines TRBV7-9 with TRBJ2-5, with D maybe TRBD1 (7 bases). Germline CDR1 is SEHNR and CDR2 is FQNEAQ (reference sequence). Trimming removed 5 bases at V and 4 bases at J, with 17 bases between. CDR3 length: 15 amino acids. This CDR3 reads CASSNGGGAGETQYF. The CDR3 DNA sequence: TGTGCCAGCAGCAATGGAGGGGGCGCGGGAGAGACCCAGTACTTC.

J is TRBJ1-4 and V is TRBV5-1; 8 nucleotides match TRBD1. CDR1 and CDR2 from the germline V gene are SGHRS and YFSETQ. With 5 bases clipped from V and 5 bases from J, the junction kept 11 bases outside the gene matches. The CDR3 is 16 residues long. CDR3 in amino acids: CASRFAAQGGNEKLFF. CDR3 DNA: TGCGCCAGCAGATTTGCGGCACAGGGGGGGAATGAAAAACTGTTTTTT.

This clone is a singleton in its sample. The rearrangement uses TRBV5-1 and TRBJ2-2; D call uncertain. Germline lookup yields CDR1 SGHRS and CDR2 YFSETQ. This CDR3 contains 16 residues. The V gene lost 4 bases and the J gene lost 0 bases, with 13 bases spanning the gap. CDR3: CASSPGVITNTGELFF. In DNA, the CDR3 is TGCGCCAGCAGCCCGGGCGTGATCACGAACACCGGGGAGCTGTTTTTT. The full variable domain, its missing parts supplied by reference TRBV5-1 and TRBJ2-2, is KAGVTQTPRYLIKTRGQQVTLSCSPISGHRSVSWYQQTPGQGLQFLFEYFSETQRNKGNFPGRFSGRQFSNSRSEMNVSTLELGDSALYLCASSPGVITNTGELFFGEGSRLTVL.

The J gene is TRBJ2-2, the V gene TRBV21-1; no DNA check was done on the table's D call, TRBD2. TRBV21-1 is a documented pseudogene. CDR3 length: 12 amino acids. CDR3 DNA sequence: TGTGCCAGCAGCAAAGGTCGTGGGGAGCTGTTTTTT. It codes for CASSKGRGELFF.

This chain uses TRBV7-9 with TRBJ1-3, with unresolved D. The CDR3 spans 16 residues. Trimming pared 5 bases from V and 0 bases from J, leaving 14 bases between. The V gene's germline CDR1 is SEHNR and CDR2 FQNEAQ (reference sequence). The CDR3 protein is CASSPRTDYSGNTIYF. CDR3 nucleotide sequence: TGTGCCAGCAGCCCCAGGACTGATTACTCTGGAAACACCATATATTTT.

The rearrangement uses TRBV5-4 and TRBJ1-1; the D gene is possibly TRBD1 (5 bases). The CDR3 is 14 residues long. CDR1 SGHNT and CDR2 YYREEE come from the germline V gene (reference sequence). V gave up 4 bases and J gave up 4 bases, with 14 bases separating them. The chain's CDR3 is CASSPSRGSTEAFF. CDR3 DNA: TGTGCCAGCAGCCCTTCGCGGGGGAGCACTGAAGCTTTCTTT.

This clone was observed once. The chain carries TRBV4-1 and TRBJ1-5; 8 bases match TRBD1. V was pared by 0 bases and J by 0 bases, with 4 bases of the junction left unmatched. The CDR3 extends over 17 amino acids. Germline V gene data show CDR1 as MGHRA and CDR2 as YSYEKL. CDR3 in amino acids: CASSQEGQVGSNQPQHF. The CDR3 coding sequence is TGCGCCAGCAGCCAAGAGGGACAGGTCGGTAGCAATCAGCCCCAGCATTTT.

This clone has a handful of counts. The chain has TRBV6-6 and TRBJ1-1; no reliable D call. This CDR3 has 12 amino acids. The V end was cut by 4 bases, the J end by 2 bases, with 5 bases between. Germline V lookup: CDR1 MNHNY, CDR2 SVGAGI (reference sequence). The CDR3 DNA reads TGTGCCAGCAGTTCCAGAAACACTGAAGCTTTCTTT. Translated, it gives CASSSRNTEAFF.

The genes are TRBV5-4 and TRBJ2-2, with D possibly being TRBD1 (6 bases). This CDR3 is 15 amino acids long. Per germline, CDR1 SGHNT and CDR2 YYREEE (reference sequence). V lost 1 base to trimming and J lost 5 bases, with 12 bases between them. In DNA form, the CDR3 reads TGTGCCAGCAGCTTGTTACAGGGTGGGACCGGGGAGCTGTTTTTT. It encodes CASSLLQGGTGELFF. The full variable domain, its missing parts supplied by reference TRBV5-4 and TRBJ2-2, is ETGVTQSPTHLIKTRGQQVTLRCSSQSGHNTVSWYQQALGQGPQFIFQYYREEENGRGNFPPRFSGLQFPNYSSELNVNALELDDSALYLCASSLLQGGTGELFFGEGSRLTVL.

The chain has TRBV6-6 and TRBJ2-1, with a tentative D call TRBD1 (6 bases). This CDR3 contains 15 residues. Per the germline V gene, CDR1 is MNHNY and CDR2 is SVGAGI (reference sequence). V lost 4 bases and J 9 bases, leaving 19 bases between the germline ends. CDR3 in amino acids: CASSSRDPEGGEQFF. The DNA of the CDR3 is TGTGCCAGCAGTTCCCGGGACCCGGAAGGGGGTGAGCAGTTCTTC.

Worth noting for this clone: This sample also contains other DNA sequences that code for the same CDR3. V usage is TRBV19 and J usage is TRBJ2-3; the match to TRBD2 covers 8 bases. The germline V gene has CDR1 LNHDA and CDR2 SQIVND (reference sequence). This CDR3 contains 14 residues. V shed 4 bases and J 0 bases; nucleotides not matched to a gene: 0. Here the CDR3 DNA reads TGTGCCAGTAGTACTAGCGGGAGCACAGATACGCAGTATTTT. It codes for CASSTSGSTDTQYF.

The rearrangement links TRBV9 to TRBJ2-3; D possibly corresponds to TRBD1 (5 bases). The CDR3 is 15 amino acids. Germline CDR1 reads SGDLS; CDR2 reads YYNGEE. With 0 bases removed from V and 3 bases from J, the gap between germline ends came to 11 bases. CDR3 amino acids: CASSVAPGSTDTQYF. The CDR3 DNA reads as TGTGCCAGCAGCGTAGCTCCAGGGTCGACAGATACGCAGTATTTT.

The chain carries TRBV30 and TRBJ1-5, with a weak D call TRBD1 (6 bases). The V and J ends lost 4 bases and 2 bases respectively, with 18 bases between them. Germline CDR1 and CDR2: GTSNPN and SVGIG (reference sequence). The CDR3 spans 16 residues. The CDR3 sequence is CAWKYGGLNGNQPQHF. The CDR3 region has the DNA TGTGCCTGGAAATACGGGGGGCTAAACGGCAATCAGCCCCAGCATTTT.

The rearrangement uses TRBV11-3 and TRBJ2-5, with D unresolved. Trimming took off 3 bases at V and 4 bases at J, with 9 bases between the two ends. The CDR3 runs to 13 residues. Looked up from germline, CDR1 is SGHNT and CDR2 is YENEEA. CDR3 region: CASSFNPGETQYF. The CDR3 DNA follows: TGTGCCAGCAGCTTTAATCCGGGAGAGACCCAGTACTTC.